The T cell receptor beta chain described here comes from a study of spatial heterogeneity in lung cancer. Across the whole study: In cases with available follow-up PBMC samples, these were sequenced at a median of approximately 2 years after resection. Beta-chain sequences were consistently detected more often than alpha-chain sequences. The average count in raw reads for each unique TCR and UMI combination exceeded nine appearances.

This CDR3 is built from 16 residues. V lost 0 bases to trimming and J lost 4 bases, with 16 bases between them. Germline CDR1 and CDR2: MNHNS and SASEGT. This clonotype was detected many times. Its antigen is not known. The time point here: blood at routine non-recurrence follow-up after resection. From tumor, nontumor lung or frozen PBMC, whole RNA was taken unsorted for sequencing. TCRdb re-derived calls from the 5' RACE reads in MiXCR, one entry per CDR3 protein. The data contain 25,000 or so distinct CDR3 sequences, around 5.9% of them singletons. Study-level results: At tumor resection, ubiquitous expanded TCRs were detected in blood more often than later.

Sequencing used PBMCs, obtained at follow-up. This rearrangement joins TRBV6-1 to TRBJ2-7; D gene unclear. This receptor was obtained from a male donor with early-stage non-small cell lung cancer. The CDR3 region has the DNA TGTGCCAGCAGTGAAGCGCATCCCCGGACGGTGTACGAGCAGTACTTC. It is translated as CASSEAHPRTVYEQYF.